This T cell receptor beta chain was identified in a study of response to subunit inactivated influenza vaccine. The germline gives CDR1 SEHNR, CDR2 FQNEAQ (reference sequence). This CDR3 comprises 14 residues. The V and J ends lost 1 base and 5 bases respectively, with 11 bases between them. TCRdb used MiXCR to reprocess the RT-PCR reads, holding one entry per CDR3 protein. The data contain approximately 170,000 distinct CDR3 sequences, around 12% of them singletons. A further study also used this sample, focusing on T cells expressing NK-cell markers. Per that study: TCR beta libraries carry UMIs added by 5'RACE template switching. Out of eight donors sequenced, seven tested HCMV-seropositive and the remaining one seronegative. An anti-gamma-delta TCR antibody confined sorting to alpha-beta TCR T cells across several of the experiments. As a fraction of CD8+ T cells, dominant NKG2C+ clonotypes reached about 1.0-7.5% in 5 to 7 donors.

The chain is built from TRBV7-9 and TRBJ1-1; D is unclear. Specimen: CD8+ T cells sorted from PBMCs, collected about 11 days after vaccination. The sequence derives from a man aged 50 or older who received an inactivated influenza vaccine. The CDR3 nucleotides read TGTGCCAGCAGCTTAGAGCGGGAAAGGACTGAAGCTTTCTTT. It encodes CASSLERERTEAFF.